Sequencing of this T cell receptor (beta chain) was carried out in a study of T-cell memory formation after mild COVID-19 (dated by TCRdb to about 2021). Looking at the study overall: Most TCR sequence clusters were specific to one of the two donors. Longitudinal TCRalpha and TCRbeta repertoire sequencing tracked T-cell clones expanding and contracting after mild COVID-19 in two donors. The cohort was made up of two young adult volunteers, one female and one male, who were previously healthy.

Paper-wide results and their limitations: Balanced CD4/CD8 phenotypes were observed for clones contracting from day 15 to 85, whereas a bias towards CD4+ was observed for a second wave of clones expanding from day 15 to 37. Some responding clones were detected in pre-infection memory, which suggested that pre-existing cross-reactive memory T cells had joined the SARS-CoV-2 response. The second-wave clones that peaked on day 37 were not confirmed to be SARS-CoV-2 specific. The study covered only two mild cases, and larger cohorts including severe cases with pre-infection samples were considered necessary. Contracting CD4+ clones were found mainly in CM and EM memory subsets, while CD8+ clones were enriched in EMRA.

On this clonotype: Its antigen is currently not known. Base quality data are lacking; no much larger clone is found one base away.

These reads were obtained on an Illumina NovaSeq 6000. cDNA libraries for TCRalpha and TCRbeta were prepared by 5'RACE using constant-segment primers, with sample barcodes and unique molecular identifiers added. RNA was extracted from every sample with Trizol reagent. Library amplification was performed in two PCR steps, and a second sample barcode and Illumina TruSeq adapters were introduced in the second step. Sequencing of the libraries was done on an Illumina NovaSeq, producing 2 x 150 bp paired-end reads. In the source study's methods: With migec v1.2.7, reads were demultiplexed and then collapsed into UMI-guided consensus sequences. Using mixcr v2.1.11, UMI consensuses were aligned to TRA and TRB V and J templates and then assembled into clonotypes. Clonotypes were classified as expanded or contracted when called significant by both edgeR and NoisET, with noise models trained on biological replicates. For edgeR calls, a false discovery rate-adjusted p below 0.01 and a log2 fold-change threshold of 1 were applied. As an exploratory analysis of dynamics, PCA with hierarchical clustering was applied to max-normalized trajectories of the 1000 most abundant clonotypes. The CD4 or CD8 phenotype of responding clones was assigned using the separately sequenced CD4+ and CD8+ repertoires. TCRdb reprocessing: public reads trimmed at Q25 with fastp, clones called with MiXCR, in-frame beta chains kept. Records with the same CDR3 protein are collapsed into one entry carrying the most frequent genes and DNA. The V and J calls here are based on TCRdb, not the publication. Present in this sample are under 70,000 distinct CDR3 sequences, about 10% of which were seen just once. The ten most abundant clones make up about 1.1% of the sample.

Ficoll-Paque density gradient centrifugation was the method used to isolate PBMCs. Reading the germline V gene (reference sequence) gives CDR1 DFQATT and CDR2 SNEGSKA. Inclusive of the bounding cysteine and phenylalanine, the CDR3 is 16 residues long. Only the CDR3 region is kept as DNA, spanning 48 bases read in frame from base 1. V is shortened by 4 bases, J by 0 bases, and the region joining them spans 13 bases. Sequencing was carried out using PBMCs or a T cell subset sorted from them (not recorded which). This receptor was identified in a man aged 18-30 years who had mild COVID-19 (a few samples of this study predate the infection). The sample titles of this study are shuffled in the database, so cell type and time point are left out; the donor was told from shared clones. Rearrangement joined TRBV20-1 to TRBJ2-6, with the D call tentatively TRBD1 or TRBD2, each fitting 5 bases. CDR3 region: CSATPGPSSGANVLTF. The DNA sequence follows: TGCAGTGCTACTCCGGGACCCAGCTCTGGGGCCAACGTCCTGACTTTC.